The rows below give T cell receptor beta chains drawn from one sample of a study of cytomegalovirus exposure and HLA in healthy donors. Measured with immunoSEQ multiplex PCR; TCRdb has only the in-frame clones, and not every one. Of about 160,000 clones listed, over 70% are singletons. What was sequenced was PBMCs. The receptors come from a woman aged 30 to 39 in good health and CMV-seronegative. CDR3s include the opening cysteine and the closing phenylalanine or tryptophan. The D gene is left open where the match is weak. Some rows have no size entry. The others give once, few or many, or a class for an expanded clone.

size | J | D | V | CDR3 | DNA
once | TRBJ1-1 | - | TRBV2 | CASGLMNTEAFF | TGTGCCTCGGGACTCATGAACACTGAAGCTTTCTTT
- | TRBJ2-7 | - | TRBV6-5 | CASSYTDSYEQYF | TGTGCCAGCAGTTACACAGATTCCTACGAGCAGTACTTC
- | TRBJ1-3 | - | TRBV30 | CAWSEGGFSGNTIYF | TGTGCCTGGAGCGAAGGGGGATTCTCTGGAAACACCATATATTTT
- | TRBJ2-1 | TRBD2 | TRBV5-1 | CASTSGGVYNEQFF | TGCGCCAGCACCTCGGGGGGAGTCTACAATGAGCAGTTCTTC
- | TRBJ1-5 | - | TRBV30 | CAWSREKYSNQPQHF | TGTGCCTGGAGTCGGGAGAAGTATAGCAATCAGCCCCAGCATTTT
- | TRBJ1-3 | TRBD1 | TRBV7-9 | CASSHRGQRARGNTIYF | TGTGCCAGCAGCCATCGGGGACAGAGGGCGAGGGGAAACACCATATATTTT
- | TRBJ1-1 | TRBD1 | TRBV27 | CASSAGQGANTEAFF | TGTGCCAGCAGTGCGGGACAGGGGGCAAACACTGAAGCTTTCTTT
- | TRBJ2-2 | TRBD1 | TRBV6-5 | CASERDRVAGELFF | TGTGCCAGCGAGCGGGACAGGGTGGCCGGGGAGCTGTTTTTT
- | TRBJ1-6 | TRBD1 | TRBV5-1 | CASSFTGTGWGSPLHF | TGCGCCAGCAGCTTTACCGGGACAGGGTGGGGCTCACCCCTCCACTTT
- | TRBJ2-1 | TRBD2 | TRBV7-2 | CASSLLGSVSGGEQFF | TGTGCCAGCAGCTTATTAGGGTCGGTTAGCGGGGGCGAGCAGTTCTTC
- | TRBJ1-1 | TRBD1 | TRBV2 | CASRGQANTEAFF | TGTGCCAGCAGGGGACAGGCGAACACTGAAGCTTTCTTT
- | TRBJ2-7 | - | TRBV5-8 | CASSHLKTVPEDYEQYF | TGTGCCAGCAGCCACCTTAAGACAGTCCCAGAGGACTACGAGCAGTACTTC
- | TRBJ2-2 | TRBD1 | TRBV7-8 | CASSLGTVGELFF | TGTGCCAGCAGCCTCGGGACAGTAGGGGAGCTGTTTTTT
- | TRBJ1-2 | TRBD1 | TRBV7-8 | CASSGSTGGRGKGYTF | TGTGCCAGCAGCGGATCGACAGGGGGCCGAGGGAAAGGCTACACCTTC
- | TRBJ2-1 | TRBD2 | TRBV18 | CASSPPGTSHGGGEQFF | TGTGCCAGCTCACCCCCGGGGACTTCCCATGGGGGGGGAGAGCAGTTCTTC
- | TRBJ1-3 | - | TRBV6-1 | CASSELGNTIYF | TGTGCCAGCAGTGAATTAGGAAACACCATATATTTT
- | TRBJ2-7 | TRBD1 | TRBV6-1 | CASSERTGGIEQYF | TGTGCCAGCAGTGAAAGGACAGGGGGGATCGAGCAGTACTTC
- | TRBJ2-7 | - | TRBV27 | CASSLFYRRSSYEQYF | TGTGCCAGCAGTTTATTCTATCGGAGGAGCTCCTACGAGCAGTACTTC
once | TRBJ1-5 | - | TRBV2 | CASSGTDGTPQHF | TGTGCCAGCAGTGGGACAGACGGGACGCCCCAGCATTTT
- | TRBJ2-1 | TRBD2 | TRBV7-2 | CASSSIAGGYYNEQFF | TGTGCCAGCAGCTCCATAGCGGGGGGCTATTACAATGAGCAGTTCTTC
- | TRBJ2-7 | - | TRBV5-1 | CASSLGSISYEQYF | TGCGCCAGCAGCTTGGGGAGTATCTCCTACGAGCAGTACTTC
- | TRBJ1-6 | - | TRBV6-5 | CASSHREGSNSPLHF | TGTGCCAGCAGTCACAGGGAGGGAAGCAATTCACCCCTCCACTTT
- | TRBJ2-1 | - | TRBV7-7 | CASSLQGGNEQFF | TGTGCCAGCAGCTTACAAGGGGGCAATGAGCAGTTCTTC
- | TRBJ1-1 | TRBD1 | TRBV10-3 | CAIRQTGLNTEAFF | TGTGCCATCAGGCAGACAGGGTTGAACACTGAAGCTTTCTTT
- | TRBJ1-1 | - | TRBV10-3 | CAIKGGKNTEAFF | TGTGCCATCAAGGGGGGGAAGAACACTGAAGCTTTCTTT
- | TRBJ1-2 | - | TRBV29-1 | CSVAAGSSYGYTF | TGCAGCGTTGCGGCAGGATCGAGCTATGGCTACACCTTC
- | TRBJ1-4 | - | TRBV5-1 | CASSLGGGEKLFF | TGCGCCAGCAGCTTGGGGGGAGGTGAAAAACTGTTTTTT
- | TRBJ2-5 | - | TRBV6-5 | CASSYSQPRAQETQYF | TGTGCCAGCAGTTACTCGCAGCCCAGGGCCCAAGAGACCCAGTACTTC
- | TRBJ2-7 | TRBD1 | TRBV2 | CATHRGPHSYEQYF | TGTGCCACGCACAGGGGTCCTCACTCCTACGAGCAGTACTTC
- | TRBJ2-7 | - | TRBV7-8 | CASGPGGSSYEQYF | TGTGCCAGCGGACCAGGGGGGAGTTCCTACGAGCAGTACTTC
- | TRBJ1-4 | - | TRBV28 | CASSFQGLHEKLFF | TGTGCCAGCAGTTTCCAGGGACTTCATGAAAAACTGTTTTTT
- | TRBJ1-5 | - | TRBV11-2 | CASGPSDGGQPQHF | TGTGCCAGCGGCCCATCGGACGGCGGGCAGCCCCAGCATTTT
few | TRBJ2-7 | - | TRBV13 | CASSPSDRAYEQYF | TGTGCCAGCAGCCCCTCGGACAGAGCCTACGAGCAGTACTTC
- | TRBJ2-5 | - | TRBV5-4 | CASSPGGRQETQYF | TGTGCCAGCAGCCCCGGGGGGCGGCAAGAGACCCAGTACTTC
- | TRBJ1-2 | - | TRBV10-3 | CAISESLDGYTF | TGTGCCATCAGTGAGTCGTTAGATGGCTACACCTTC
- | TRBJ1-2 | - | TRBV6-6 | CATRTRQGSYGYTF | TGTGCCACTCGTACAAGGCAGGGAAGCTATGGCTACACCTTC
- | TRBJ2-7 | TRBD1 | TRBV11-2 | CASSSIRTGSYEQYF | TGTGCCAGCAGCAGTATCAGGACAGGGTCCTACGAGCAGTACTTC
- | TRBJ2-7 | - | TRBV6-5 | CASSLGAPGRDEQYF | TGTGCCAGCAGTTTGGGGGCACCCGGACGAGACGAGCAGTACTTC
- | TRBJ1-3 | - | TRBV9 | CASSVEELSISGNTIYF | TGTGCCAGCAGCGTAGAGGAGCTCTCTATCTCTGGAAACACCATATATTTT
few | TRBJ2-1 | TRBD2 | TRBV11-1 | CASSLGARWGTRDDNEQFF | TGTGCCAGCAGCTTAGGCGCCAGGTGGGGGACTAGGGACGACAATGAGCAGTTCTTC
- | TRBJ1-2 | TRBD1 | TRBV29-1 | CSVGPQGEGYTF | TGCAGCGTTGGACCACAGGGGGAAGGCTACACCTTC
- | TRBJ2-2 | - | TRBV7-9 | CATQSDSQSTGELFF | TGTGCCACCCAATCGGACAGCCAAAGCACCGGGGAGCTGTTTTTT
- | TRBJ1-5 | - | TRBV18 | CASSPLGGNSNQPQHF | TGTGCCAGCTCACCACTCGGCGGAAATAGCAATCAGCCCCAGCATTTT
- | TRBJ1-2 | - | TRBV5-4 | CASSLDPNYGYTF | TGTGCCAGCAGCCTAGACCCAAACTATGGCTACACCTTC
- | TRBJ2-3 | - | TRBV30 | CAGRASTDTQYF | TGTGCCGGCAGGGCTAGCACAGATACGCAGTATTTT
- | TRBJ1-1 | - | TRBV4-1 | CASSQHRVGTEAFF | TGCGCCAGCAGCCAACACAGGGTTGGGACTGAAGCTTTCTTT
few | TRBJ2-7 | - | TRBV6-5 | CASSYPSSYEQYF | TGTGCCAGCAGTTATCCGAGCTCCTACGAGCAGTACTTC
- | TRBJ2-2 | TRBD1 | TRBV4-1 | CASSHKDRVRVGFANTGELFF | TGCGCCAGCAGCCACAAGGACAGGGTTCGTGTAGGGTTCGCGAACACCGGGGAGCTGTTTTTT
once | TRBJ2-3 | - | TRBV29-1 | CSVMDNTDTQYF | TGCAGCGTGATGGACAACACAGATACGCAGTATTTT
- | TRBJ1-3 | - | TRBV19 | CASIGRALSGNTIYF | TGTGCCAGTATCGGCAGGGCTCTCTCTGGAAACACCATATATTTT
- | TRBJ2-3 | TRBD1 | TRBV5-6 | CASLRTGGEDTQYF | TGTGCCAGCCTCCGGACAGGGGGAGAAGATACGCAGTATTTT
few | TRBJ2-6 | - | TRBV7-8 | CASSPTWSGANVLTF | TGTGCCAGCAGCCCGACTTGGTCTGGGGCCAACGTCCTGACTTTC
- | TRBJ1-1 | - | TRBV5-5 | CASREGVVNTEAFF | TGTGCCAGCAGGGAAGGAGTAGTGAACACTGAAGCTTTCTTT
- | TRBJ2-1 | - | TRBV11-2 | CASSFAGQLYNEQFF | TGTGCCAGCAGCTTCGCGGGACAGCTTTACAATGAGCAGTTCTTC